One TCR beta chain is described in this entry. These data come from a study of shared clonotypes between healthy human individuals. Study-level information: Per donor, three plates held CD4 naive cells, three held CD4 memory, two held CD8 naive and one held CD8 memory.

V lost 0 bases to trimming and J lost 0 bases; unmatched junction nucleotides: 9. The germline V gene has CDR1 SGHDT and CDR2 YYEEEE. The CDR3 totals 18 residues. Authors' analysis steps: Quality scores were absent from the junction-only immunoSEQ sequences, so filtering differed. Some clones are missing from TCRdb's copy, which holds only in-frame ones; the method was immunoSEQ multiplex PCR. V and J calls and clone size come straight from that table; D and trimming were deduced from the DNA. Of some 2 million clones listed, about 95% were seen once; the top ten hold under 0.15%. The receptor comes from a man younger than 30 in good health. Sequencing was carried out using naive CD4+ T cells sorted from blood. Subset noted: CD45RA+ positively selected. V usage is TRBV5-6 and J usage is TRBJ2-4; 7 bases are a match to TRBD2. This CDR3 is CASSLGISGHLAKNIQYF. CDR3 coding DNA: TGTGCCAGCAGCTTGGGTATTAGCGGGCATCTAGCCAAAAACATTCAGTACTTC.